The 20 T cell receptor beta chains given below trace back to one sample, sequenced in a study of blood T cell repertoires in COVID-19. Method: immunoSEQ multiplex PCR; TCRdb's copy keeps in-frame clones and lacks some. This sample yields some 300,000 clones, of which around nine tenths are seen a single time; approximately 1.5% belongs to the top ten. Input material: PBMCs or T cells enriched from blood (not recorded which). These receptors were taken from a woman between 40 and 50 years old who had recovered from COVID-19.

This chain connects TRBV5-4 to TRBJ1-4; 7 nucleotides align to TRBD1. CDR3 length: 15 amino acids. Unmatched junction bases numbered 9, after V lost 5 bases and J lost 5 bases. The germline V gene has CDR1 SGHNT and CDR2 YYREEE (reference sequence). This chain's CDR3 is CASRPGQVLNEKLFF. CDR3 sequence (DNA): TGTGCCAGCAGACCTGGACAGGTCCTAAATGAAAAACTGTTTTTT.

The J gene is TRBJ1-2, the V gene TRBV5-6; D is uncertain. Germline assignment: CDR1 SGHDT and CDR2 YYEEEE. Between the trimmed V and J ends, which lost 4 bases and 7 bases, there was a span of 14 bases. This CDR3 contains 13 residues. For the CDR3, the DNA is TGTGCCAGCAGCCCCCCGGGTCGCCGTGGCTACACCTTC. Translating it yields CASSPPGRRGYTF.

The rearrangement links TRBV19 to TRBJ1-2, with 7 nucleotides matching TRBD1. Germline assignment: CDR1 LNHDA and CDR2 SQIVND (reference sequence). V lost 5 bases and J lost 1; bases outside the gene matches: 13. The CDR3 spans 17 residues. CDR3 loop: CASSVAPGQNNNYGYTF. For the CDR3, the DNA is TGTGCCAGTAGTGTGGCCCCGGGACAGAATAATAACTATGGCTACACCTTC.

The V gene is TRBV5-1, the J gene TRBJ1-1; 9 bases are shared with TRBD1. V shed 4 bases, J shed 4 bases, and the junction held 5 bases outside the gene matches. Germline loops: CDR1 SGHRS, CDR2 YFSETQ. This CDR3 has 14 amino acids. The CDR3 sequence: CASSVSTGGTEAFF. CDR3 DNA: TGCGCCAGCAGCGTGTCGACAGGGGGCACTGAAGCTTTCTTT.

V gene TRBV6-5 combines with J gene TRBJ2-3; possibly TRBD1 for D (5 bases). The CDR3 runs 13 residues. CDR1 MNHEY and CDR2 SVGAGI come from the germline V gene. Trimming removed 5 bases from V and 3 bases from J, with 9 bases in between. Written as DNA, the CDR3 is TGTGCCAGCAGTAAGACAGTAACAGATACGCAGTATTTT. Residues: CASSKTVTDTQYF.

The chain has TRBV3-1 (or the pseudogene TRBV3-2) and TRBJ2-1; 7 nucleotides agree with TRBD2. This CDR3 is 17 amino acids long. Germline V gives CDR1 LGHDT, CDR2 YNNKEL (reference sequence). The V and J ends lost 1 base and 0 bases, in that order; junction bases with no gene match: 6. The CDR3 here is CASSQVGGSSSYNEQFF. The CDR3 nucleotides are TGTGCCAGCAGCCAAGTCGGGGGGTCTAGCTCCTACAATGAGCAGTTCTTC.

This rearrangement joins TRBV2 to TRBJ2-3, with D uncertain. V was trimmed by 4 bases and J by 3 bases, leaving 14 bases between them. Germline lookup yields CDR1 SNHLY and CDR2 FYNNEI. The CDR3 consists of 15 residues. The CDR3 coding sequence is TGTGCCAGCAGTGTAATGGCCAGTCGAACAGATACGCAGTATTTT. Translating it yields CASSVMASRTDTQYF.

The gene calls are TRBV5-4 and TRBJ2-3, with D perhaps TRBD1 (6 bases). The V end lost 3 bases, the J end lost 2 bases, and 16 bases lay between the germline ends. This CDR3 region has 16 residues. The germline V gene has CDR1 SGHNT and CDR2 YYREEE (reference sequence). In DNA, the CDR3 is TGTGCCAGCAGCTCTATCGGGTGGGGGCTCACAGATACGCAGTATTTT. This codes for CASSSIGWGLTDTQYF. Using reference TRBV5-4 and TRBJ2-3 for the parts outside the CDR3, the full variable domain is ETGVTQSPTHLIKTRGQQVTLRCSSQSGHNTVSWYQQALGQGPQFIFQYYREEENGRGNFPPRFSGLQFPNYSSELNVNALELDDSALYLCASSSIGWGLTDTQYFGPGTRLTVL.

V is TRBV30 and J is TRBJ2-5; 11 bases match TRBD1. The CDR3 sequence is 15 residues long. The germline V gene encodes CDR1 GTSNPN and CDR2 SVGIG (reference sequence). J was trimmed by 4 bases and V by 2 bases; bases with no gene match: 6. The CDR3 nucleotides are TGTGCCTGGAGTTCAACCGGGACAGGGGGAGAGACCCAGTACTTC. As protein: CAWSSTGTGGETQYF.

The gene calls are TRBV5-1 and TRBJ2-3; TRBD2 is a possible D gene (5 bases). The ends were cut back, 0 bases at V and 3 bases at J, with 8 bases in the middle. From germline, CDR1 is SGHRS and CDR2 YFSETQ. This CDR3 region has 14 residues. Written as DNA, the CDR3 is TGCGCCAGCAGCTTGGGTACGGGAACAGATACGCAGTATTTT. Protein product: CASSLGTGTDTQYF.

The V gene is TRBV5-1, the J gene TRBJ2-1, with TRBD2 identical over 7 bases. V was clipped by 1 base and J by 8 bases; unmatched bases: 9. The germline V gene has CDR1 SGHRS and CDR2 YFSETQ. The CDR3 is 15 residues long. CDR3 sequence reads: CASSLRSGRSYEQFF. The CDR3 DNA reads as TGCGCCAGCAGCTTGCGTTCCGGGAGGAGTTATGAGCAGTTCTTC.

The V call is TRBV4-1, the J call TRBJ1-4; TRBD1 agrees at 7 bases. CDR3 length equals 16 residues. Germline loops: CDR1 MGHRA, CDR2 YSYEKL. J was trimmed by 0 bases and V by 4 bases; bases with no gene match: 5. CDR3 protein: CASSPDRDPTNEKLFF. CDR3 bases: TGCGCCAGCAGCCCCGACAGGGACCCAACTAATGAAAAACTGTTTTTT.

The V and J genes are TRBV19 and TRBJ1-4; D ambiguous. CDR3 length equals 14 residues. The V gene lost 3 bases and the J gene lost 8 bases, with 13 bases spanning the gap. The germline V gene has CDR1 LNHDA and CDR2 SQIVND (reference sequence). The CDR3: CASSIGPEREKLFF. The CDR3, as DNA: TGTGCCAGTAGTATTGGGCCCGAACGAGAAAAACTGTTTTTT.

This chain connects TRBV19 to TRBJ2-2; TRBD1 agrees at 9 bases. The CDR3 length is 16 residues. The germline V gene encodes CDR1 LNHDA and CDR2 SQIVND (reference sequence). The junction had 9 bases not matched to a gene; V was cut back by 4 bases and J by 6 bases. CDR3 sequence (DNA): TGTGCCAGTAGTACGTCCCGGGACAGGGTATCCGGGGAGCTGTTTTTT. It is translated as CASSTSRDRVSGELFF.

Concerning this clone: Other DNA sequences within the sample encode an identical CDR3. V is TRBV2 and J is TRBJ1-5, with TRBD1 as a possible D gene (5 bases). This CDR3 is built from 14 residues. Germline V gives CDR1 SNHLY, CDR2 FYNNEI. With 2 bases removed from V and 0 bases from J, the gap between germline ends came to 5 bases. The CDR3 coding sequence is TGTGCCAGCAGTGAACAGGGTAGCAATCAGCCCCAGCATTTT. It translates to CASSEQGSNQPQHF.

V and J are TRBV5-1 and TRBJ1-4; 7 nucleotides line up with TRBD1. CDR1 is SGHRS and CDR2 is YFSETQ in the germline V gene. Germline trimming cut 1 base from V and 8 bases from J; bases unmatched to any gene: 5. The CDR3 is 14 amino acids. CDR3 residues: CASSLLQGVEKLFF. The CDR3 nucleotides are TGCGCCAGCAGCTTGCTTCAGGGGGTGGAAAAACTGTTTTTT.

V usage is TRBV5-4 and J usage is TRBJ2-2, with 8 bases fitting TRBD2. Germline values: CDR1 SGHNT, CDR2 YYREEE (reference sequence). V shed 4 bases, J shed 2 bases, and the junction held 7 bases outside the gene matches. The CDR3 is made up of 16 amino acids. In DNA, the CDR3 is TGTGCCAGCAGCCCCAGCGGGGGATATAACACCGGGGAGCTGTTTTTT. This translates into CASSPSGGYNTGELFF.

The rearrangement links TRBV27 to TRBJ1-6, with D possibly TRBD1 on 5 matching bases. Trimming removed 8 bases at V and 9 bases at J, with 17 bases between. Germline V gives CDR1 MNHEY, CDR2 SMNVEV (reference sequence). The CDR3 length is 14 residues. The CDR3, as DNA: TGTGCCAGCCTCCTGGGCCAGGGCGGTTCACCCCTCCACTTT. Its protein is CASLLGQGGSPLHF.

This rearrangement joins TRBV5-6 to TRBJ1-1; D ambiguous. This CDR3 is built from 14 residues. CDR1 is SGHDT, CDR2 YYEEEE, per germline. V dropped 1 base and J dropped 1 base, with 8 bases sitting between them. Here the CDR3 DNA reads TGTGCCAGCAGCTTGAAGCCGGGGAACACTGAAGCTTTCTTT. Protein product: CASSLKPGNTEAFF.

The CDR3 spells CSAPGGNEQFF. DNA of the CDR3: TGCAGTGCCCCGGGCGGGAATGAGCAGTTCTTC. The J gene is TRBJ2-1, the V gene TRBV20-1, with D perhaps matching TRBD2 (5 bases). The CDR3 length is 11 residues. V was clipped by 6 bases and J by 7 bases, with 10 bases between them. Germline CDR1 is DFQATT and CDR2 is SNEGSKA (reference sequence).